What follows are 8 T cell receptor beta chains derived from one specimen sequenced in a study of T cell clones after liver transplantation. Method: immunoSEQ multiplex PCR; TCRdb's copy keeps in-frame clones and lacks some. In the table there are tens of thousands of clones, approximately 80% of which are singletons. The specimen comprised CD4+ T cells from blood, sampled roughly 50 months after liver transplant. Receptors were obtained from a human patient who received a liver transplant. Some T cells may have come from the graft donor.

The chain employs TRBV18 and TRBJ1-3; D is perhaps TRBD1 (5 bases). The length of the CDR3 is 17 residues. The germline V gene has CDR1 KGHSH and CDR2 LQKENI. V lost 3 bases to trimming and J lost 4 bases, with 19 bases between them. The CDR3 here is CASSPISQGTEGNTIYF. The CDR3 bases are TGTGCCAGCTCACCGATATCACAAGGGACGGAAGGAAACACCATATATTTT.

The DNA of the CDR3 is TGTGCCAGCAGCAAAAGTGACGGAAGCTCTGGAAACACCATATATTTT. It yields the protein CASSKSDGSSGNTIYF. V and J are TRBV4-2 and TRBJ1-3; the D is unclear. CDR3 size: 16 residues. Germline values: CDR1 LGHNA, CDR2 YNFKEQ. V lost 5 bases and J lost 0, with 14 bases in between.

The chain is built from TRBV9 and TRBJ2-1; 10 nucleotides align to TRBD2. The CDR3 totals 16 residues. CDR1 is SGDLS, CDR2 YYNGEE, per germline. J lost 8 bases, V lost 3 bases, and 11 bases had no gene match. CDR3 coding DNA: TGTGCCAGCAGCGCCGCAGGACTAGCGGCGGACCATGAGCAGTTCTTC. Amino acids: CASSAAGLAADHEQFF.

In DNA, the CDR3 is TGTGCCAGCTGCCAGACCTACGAGCAGTACTTC. Protein sequence: CASCQTYEQYF. V and J are TRBV28 and TRBJ2-7; D gene ambiguous. Trimming pared 8 bases from V and 2 bases from J, leaving 7 bases between. The CDR3 runs 11 residues. Per the germline V gene, CDR1 is MDHEN and CDR2 is SYDVKM.

The rearrangement joins TRBV7-3 to TRBJ2-6; no definite D call. CDR1 is SGHTA, CDR2 FQGTGA, per germline. Trimming pared 0 bases from V and 3 bases from J, leaving 0 bases between. The CDR3 sequence is 13 residues long. Written as DNA, the CDR3 is TGTGCCAGCAGCTTAACTGGGGCCAACGTCCTGACTTTC. This codes for CASSLTGANVLTF.

This clone was seen just once. The J gene is TRBJ2-1, the V gene TRBV28; TRBD1 agrees at 9 bases. J lost 12 bases, V lost 6 bases, and 15 bases had no gene match. The length of the CDR3 is 15 residues. Germline CDR1 is MDHEN and CDR2 is SYDVKM. For the CDR3, the DNA is TGTGCCAGCAGGACGGGACAGGGTTCTCTCCGTGGGCAGTTCTTC. As protein: CASRTGQGSLRGQFF.

This chain uses TRBV28 with TRBJ2-5; weak D call: TRBD2 (5 bases). Deletions cut 3 bases from V and 5 bases from J, with 13 bases between. The CDR3 sequence is 14 residues long. Germline loops: CDR1 MDHEN, CDR2 SYDVKM. CDR3 sequence: CASSFEGNGETQYF. CDR3 nucleotide sequence: TGTGCCAGCAGTTTTGAGGGCAACGGGGAGACCCAGTACTTC. Full variable domain (remainder filled in from reference TRBV28 and TRBJ2-5): DVKVTQSSRYLVKRTGEKVFLECVQDMDHENMFWYRQDPGLGLRLIYFSYDVKMKEKGDIPEGYSVSREKKERFSLILESASTNQTSMYLCASSFEGNGETQYFGPGTRLLVL.

The rearrangement uses TRBV19 and TRBJ1-5; D unclear. Germline V lookup: CDR1 LNHDA, CDR2 SQIVND (reference sequence). Trimming removed 1 base at V and 8 bases at J, with 15 bases between. The CDR3 contains 15 residues. The CDR3 region has the DNA TGTGCCAGTAGTATAGTTGGCAGACCTCTGGAGCCCCAGCATTTT. Amino acids: CASSIVGRPLEPQHF.